The entry below describes one TCR beta chain. Its antigen is still unknown. No per-base quality is available; no much larger clone lies one base away. This sample stems from a study of blood T cell repertoires in COVID-19 (dated by TCRdb to the early 2020s). Broadly, across the study: Samples from collaborators originated in the United States, Italy and Spain and spanned both the acute and convalescent phases of COVID-19. Sample metadata almost always included a de-identified subject ID, COVID-19 status, age in years and sex. Deeply sampled blood TCRbeta repertoires from subjects exposed to, actively infected with, or recovered from COVID-19 were included in the dataset. The repertoires were made available in a free public database intended to serve as a resource for research on the immune response to SARS-CoV-2. The material from the prospective study consisted of cDNA or gDNA derived from T cells, B-cell-depleted T cells, or PBMCs. Where available, HLA class I and class II types were obtained from metadata supplied by the sample provider rather than from assay-based typing. The samples were drawn from the first 160 participants of the ongoing ImmuneRACE study and from about 1,200 subjects provided by 6 global collaborators. The full study reports these points: How much clinical and demographic metadata was included differed by source and by participant, and the metadata was provided uncurated.

Whole blood was collected in K2EDTA tubes by collaborating institutions according to the institutions' own protocols. For TCRbeta analysis, collaborators shipped samples in one of three forms: frozen whole blood, isolated PBMCs, or DNA extracted from either of those sample types. TCRbeta CDR3 regions were amplified from genomic DNA by means of the immunoSEQ Assay, a bias-controlled multiplex PCR. Processing in the source paper ran as follows. Within the assay, amplification of reference gene primers was used to estimate how many nucleated cells each sample contained. To quantify the absolute abundance of each unique TCRbeta CDR3 rearrangement, sequence reads were collapsed and filtered. For each sample, productive Simpson clonality was calculated as the square root of Simpson's diversity index over productive rearrangements. This is the immuneACCESS table as TCRdb keeps it, with only in-frame sequences that have V and J called. A part of the clones is gone; compared with another copy, unresolved V genes explain less than half, and the rest is unexplained. D and trimming were read from the DNA, whereas the V and J calls and clone size are those reported in that table. A total of 300,000 to 350,000 clones appear in this sample, roughly 87% of them only once. 2% to 3% of the sample rests with the top ten.

V loses 7 bases, J loses 3 bases, and the germline ends lie 18 bases apart. From the cysteine up to the phenylalanine, the CDR3 has a length of 16 residues. The read is trimmed to its CDR3 DNA, 48 bases read in frame from base 1. CDR1 SNHLY and CDR2 FYNNEI were looked up in the germline V gene. Recombination connected TRBV2 to TRBJ2-2; TRBD1 might be the D gene, on 6 matching bases. The clonotype was recovered from a young man with active or convalescent COVID-19. Source material: peripheral blood. The DNA sequence is TGTGCCAGCACTTCCTCGGGACATTGGCACACCGGGGAGCTGTTTTTT. It is translated as CASTSSGHWHTGELFF.